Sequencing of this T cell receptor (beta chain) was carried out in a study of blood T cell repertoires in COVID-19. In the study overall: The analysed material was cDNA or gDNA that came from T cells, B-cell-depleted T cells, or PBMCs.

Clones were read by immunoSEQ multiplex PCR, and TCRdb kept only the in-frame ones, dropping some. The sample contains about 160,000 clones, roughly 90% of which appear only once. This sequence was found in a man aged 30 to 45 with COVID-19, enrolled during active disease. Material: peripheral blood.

CDR3 coding DNA: TGTGCCTGGAGTGGGAGGGCGGGGGTAAGCACAGATACGCAGTATTTT. Encoded protein: CAWSGRAGVSTDTQYF. The chain is built from TRBV30 and TRBJ2-3; 7 positions agree with TRBD2. V shed 1 base, J shed 0 bases, and the junction held 7 bases outside the gene matches. The CDR3 totals 16 residues. Looked up from germline, CDR1 is GTSNPN and CDR2 is SVGIG (reference sequence).